The table lists the clone carrying this T cell receptor (beta chain) with a count of one. The antigen is unknown. Sequenced by immunoSEQ multiplex PCR; TCRdb stores in-frame clones only, minus some. The sample has about 110,000 clones, approximately 90% seen once. V shed 5 bases and J 8 bases; nucleotides not matched to a gene: 10. Germline CDR1 is SGHNT and CDR2 is YENEEA. This CDR3 has 15 amino acids. This record belongs to a study of siplizumab effects on memory and regulatory T cells. General study points: No more than a minor fraction of alloreactive clones could be traced back to unstimulated subsets. Proof of suppressive function in proliferating Tregs from siplizumab cultures was not established.

This receptor was identified in a human donor in good health. Specimen: Tregs sorted from blood. This chain links TRBV11-3 with TRBJ2-1, with 9 bases identical to TRBD1. The CDR3 DNA is TGTGCCAGCAGCAAAGGGACAGGGAAGCCGCATGAGCAGTTCTTC. Its protein is CASSKGTGKPHEQFF. Together with reference TRBV11-3 and TRBJ2-1, the CDR3 gives the full variable domain: EAGVVQSPRYKIIEKKQPVAFWCNPISGHNTLYWYLQNLGQGPELLIRYENEEAVDDSQLPKDRFSAERLKGVDSTLKIQPAELGDSAVYLCASSKGTGKPHEQFFGPGTRLTVL.